This entry describes one TCR beta chain. Reverse transcription of roughly 0.5 to 1 ug RNA was carried out with random hexamers. Across 54 Vbeta and 13 Jbeta, TCR beta CDR3 was amplified with immunoSEQ multiplex PCR. One entry per CDR3 protein results from TCRdb running MiXCR on the immunoSEQ multiplex PCR reads. The top ten clones hold about 0.27% of a sample with about 80,000 distinct CDR3 sequences, around 94% of them seen once. The sample is drawn from a study of CD8 T cells in Susac syndrome. Sequencing of TCR beta was carried out in blood CD8+ and CD4+ T cells. Germline V lookup: CDR1 LGHDT, CDR2 YNNKEL (reference sequence). V was clipped by 0 bases and J by 3 bases, with 12 bases between them. The CDR3 runs 16 residues.

The clonotype was recovered from a human donor in good health. This chain joins TRBV3-1 and TRBJ2-1, with a weak D call TRBD1 (5 bases). Sequencing was performed on CD8+ T cells from PBMCs. The CDR3 DNA sequence: TGTGCCAGCAGCCAAGAAAGGACACGTTACTACAATGAGCAGTTCTTC. Protein sequence: CASSQERTRYYNEQFF.